This TCR beta chain was sequenced during a study of blood T cell repertoires in COVID-19. A single count supports this clone. Other nucleotide sequences in the sample specify the same CDR3. The study drew participants aged about 18 to 95 years from roughly 25 US areas. Using immunoSEQ multiplex PCR, the repertoire was profiled, and TCRdb retains in-frame clones only, with some absent. The sample shows about 300,000 clones, 87% of them seen only once. Sample: PBMCs or T cells enriched from blood (not recorded which). The receptor comes from a young woman who had recovered from COVID-19.

The CDR3 here is CASSSDRGYGYTF. The CDR3 nucleotides are TGTGCCAGCAGTTCAGACAGGGGGTATGGCTACACCTTC. The gene calls are TRBV27 and TRBJ1-2, with 9 nucleotides matching TRBD1. Per germline, CDR1 MNHEY and CDR2 SMNVEV (reference sequence). This CDR3 region has 13 residues. V was clipped by 4 bases and J by 5 bases; unmatched bases: 2.